The 11 T cell receptor beta chains presented below share a single source sample, sequenced in a study of blood T cell repertoires in COVID-19. Assay: immunoSEQ multiplex PCR; the TCRdb copy retains only in-frame clones and omits some. Of over 150,000 clones listed, around 80% are singletons. Sequencing was carried out using PBMCs or T cells enriched from blood (not recorded which). These receptors came from a man aged 50 to 59 who had recovered from COVID-19.

The chain combines TRBV5-1 with TRBJ1-1; D uncertain. CDR3 length: 14 residues. Germline values: CDR1 SGHRS, CDR2 YFSETQ. Deletions cut 5 bases from V and 1 base from J, with 12 bases between. This CDR3 is CASRGSGENTEAFF. The DNA for the CDR3 is TGCGCCAGCAGAGGATCCGGAGAGAACACTGAAGCTTTCTTT.

V gene TRBV19 combines with J gene TRBJ2-7; 8 bases agree with TRBD1. Looked up from germline, CDR1 is LNHDA and CDR2 is SQIVND (reference sequence). CDR3 size: 14 residues. The V segment lost 5 bases and the J segment 3 bases; nucleotides outside the gene matches: 6. CDR3 nucleotides: TGTGCCAGTAGTCCGGGACAGGATCTCTACGAGCAGTACTTC. Residues: CASSPGQDLYEQYF.

The chain couples TRBV15 to TRBJ2-3; no definite D call. Trimming took off 0 bases at V and 1 base at J, with 5 bases between the two ends. Per the germline V gene, CDR1 is LNHNV and CDR2 is YYDKDF (reference sequence). There are 14 residues in the CDR3. For the CDR3, the DNA is TGTGCCACCAGCAGAGATCGGGGCACAGATACGCAGTATTTT. This gives the protein CATSRDRGTDTQYF.

This sequence joins TRBV6-5 and TRBJ2-2; 7 nucleotides match TRBD2. This CDR3 is built from 14 residues. The germline V gene encodes CDR1 MNHEY and CDR2 SVGAGI. V lost 4 bases, J lost 2 bases, and 1 base stayed unmatched. CDR3 region: CASSWDYNTGELFF. The CDR3 DNA sequence: TGTGCCAGCAGTTGGGACTACAACACCGGGGAGCTGTTTTTT.

This clone was counted a few times. The rearrangement links TRBV11-1 to TRBJ1-3, with unresolved D. The germline V gene encodes CDR1 SGHAT and CDR2 FQDESV (reference sequence). This CDR3 contains 14 residues. Between the trimmed V and J ends, which lost 5 bases and 0 bases, there was a span of 8 bases. Here the CDR3 DNA reads TGTGCCAGCAGCGTCGGGGACTCTGGAAACACCATATATTTT. Protein sequence: CASSVGDSGNTIYF.

This clone was found a few times. The chain joins TRBV2 to TRBJ1-2; tentative D call: TRBD1 (6 bases). The V gene lost 6 bases and the J gene lost 3 bases, with 14 bases spanning the gap. Germline loops: CDR1 SNHLY, CDR2 FYNNEI. CDR3 length equals 14 residues. The CDR3 protein is CASRVRDIDYGYTF. The DNA of the CDR3 is TGTGCCAGCAGGGTCCGGGACATAGACTATGGCTACACCTTC.

The chain is built from TRBV4-1 and TRBJ1-5, with 8 bases identical to TRBD1. CDR1 and CDR2 from the germline V gene are MGHRA and YSYEKL. Trimming cost V 0 bases and J 3 bases; bases outside gene matches: 7. CDR3 size: 17 residues. The CDR3 region is CASSQDLGQANNQPQHF. Here the CDR3 DNA reads TGCGCCAGCAGCCAAGATTTGGGACAGGCGAACAATCAGCCCCAGCATTTT.

The rearrangement links TRBV30 to TRBJ1-1, with D unresolved. The CDR3 covers 11 residues. CDR1 and CDR2 (germline): GTSNPN, SVGIG (reference sequence). V was cut by 8 bases and J by 7 bases, with 14 bases left in between. The CDR3 loop is CAPQEAVEAFF. The CDR3 DNA follows: TGTGCCCCGCAGGAAGCGGTTGAAGCTTTCTTT.

CDR3 loop: CASSSRTSGNSGANVLTF. The CDR3 region has the DNA TGTGCCAGCAGCTCCAGGACTAGCGGGAACTCTGGGGCCAACGTCCTGACTTTC. This chain joins TRBV5-6 and TRBJ2-6, with 12 bases aligning to TRBD2. The V segment lost 3 bases and the J segment 0 bases; nucleotides outside the gene matches: 4. The CDR3 extends over 18 amino acids. Germline V gene data show CDR1 as SGHDT and CDR2 as YYEEEE.

The chain couples TRBV9 to TRBJ2-2; perhaps TRBD1 as D (5 bases). The CDR3 spans 15 residues. V dropped 2 bases and J dropped 1 base, with 9 bases sitting between them. Germline CDR1 is SGDLS and CDR2 is YYNGEE. CDR3 loop: CASSVYTGNTGELFF. DNA of the CDR3: TGTGCCAGCAGCGTCTACACAGGGAACACCGGGGAGCTGTTTTTT.

The chain uses TRBV7-2 and TRBJ2-6; 7 bases map to TRBD1. CDR1 is SGHTA and CDR2 is FQGNSA in the germline V gene. CDR3 length: 14 amino acids. Trimming took 7 bases from V and 4 from J; bases not matched to a gene: 4. CDR3 coding DNA: TGTGCCAGCAACACAGGGGCAGGGGCCAACGTCCTGACTTTC. This encodes CASNTGAGANVLTF.